Below, 9 T cell receptor beta chains from the same sample are listed, as sequenced in a study of T cell responses to AZD1222 COVID-19 vaccine. Assay used: immunoSEQ multiplex PCR; TCRdb lists only in-frame clones, some missing. The data show nearly 110,000 clones, roughly 90% seen once. The sequencing here drew on peripheral blood, taken on day 0 of AZD1222 vaccination. Receptors were obtained from an adult in good health.

This rearrangement joins TRBV7-2 to TRBJ1-2, with D uncertain. CDR3 length: 14 amino acids. In germline, CDR1 is SGHTA, CDR2 FQGNSA. V was cut by 5 bases and J by 5 bases, with 15 bases left in between. The CDR3 region is CASSGPKDPYGYTF. The CDR3, as DNA: TGTGCCAGCAGCGGCCCCAAGGACCCATATGGCTACACCTTC.

DNA for the CDR3: TGCGCCAGCAGCCAAGAGGTACGGGACAGGGGGCTTGCTTTCTTT. Translating gives CASSQEVRDRGLAFF. This chain uses TRBV4-3 with TRBJ1-1; 12 nucleotides line up with TRBD1. This CDR3 contains 15 residues. Looked up from germline, CDR1 is LGHNA and CDR2 is YSLEER. The J segment lost 11 bases and the V segment lost 0 bases, leaving 7 bases of the junction unmatched.

This clone was observed a handful of times. The chain links TRBV6-5 to TRBJ1-2; the D gene is possibly TRBD1 (5 bases). Looked up from germline, CDR1 is MNHEY and CDR2 is SVGAGI. This CDR3 contains 13 residues. V was clipped by 6 bases and J by 8 bases, with 16 bases between them. The CDR3: CASSYNTGGGYTF. CDR3 sequence (DNA): TGTGCCAGCAGCTACAACACAGGCGGGGGCTACACCTTC.

This sequence joins TRBV6-2 or TRBV6-3 and TRBJ1-2; D is unresolved. Germline V gene sequence: CDR1 MNHEY, CDR2 SVGEGT. The CDR3 contains 13 residues. V lost 2 bases and J 3 bases, leaving 7 bases between the germline ends. CDR3 in amino acids: CASSYAPHYGYTF. The CDR3 coding sequence is TGTGCCAGCAGTTACGCGCCGCACTATGGCTACACCTTC.

This chain joins TRBV30 and TRBJ2-1; D is ambiguous. This CDR3 is 12 amino acids long. Per the germline V gene, CDR1 is GTSNPN and CDR2 is SVGIG (reference sequence). This CDR3 reads CALAPTYNEQFF. CDR3 sequence (DNA): TGTGCACTCGCGCCCACCTACAATGAGCAGTTCTTC.

The V call is TRBV5-5, the J call TRBJ1-1; no clear D gene. Deletions cut 2 bases from V and 1 base from J, with 6 bases between. Germline CDR1 is SGHKS and CDR2 is YYEKEE (reference sequence). The CDR3 consists of 13 residues. In DNA, the CDR3 is TGTGCCAGCAGCTTTTCCAGGAACACTGAAGCTTTCTTT. This encodes CASSFSRNTEAFF.

The rearrangement joins TRBV3-1 (or the pseudogene TRBV3-2) to TRBJ2-1; no clear D gene. V was pared by 0 bases and J by 2 bases, with 11 bases between. From germline, CDR1 is LGHDT and CDR2 YNNKEL (reference sequence). There are 16 residues in the CDR3. CDR3 DNA sequence: TGTGCCAGCAGCCAAGAAGCCCTAATTCCCTACAATGAGCAGTTCTTC. Protein: CASSQEALIPYNEQFF.

The sample holds one count of this clone. The chain recombines TRBV7-6 with TRBJ1-1; D unresolved. V lost 7 bases and J 0 bases, leaving 15 bases between the germline ends. The CDR3 has 15 amino acids. Germline loops: CDR1 SGHVS, CDR2 FNYEAQ. The CDR3 loop is CASTSYANLNTEAFF. CDR3 nucleotides: TGTGCCAGCACCTCCTACGCGAACCTGAACACTGAAGCTTTCTTT.

The J gene is TRBJ1-5, the V gene TRBV18, with 8 bases lining up with TRBD1. Germline-derived CDR1 and CDR2 are KGHSH and LQKENI. The CDR3 extends over 14 amino acids. V was clipped by 5 bases and J by 4 bases; unmatched bases: 4. The CDR3 loop reads CASSADRGNQPQHF. In nucleotides, the CDR3 is TGTGCCAGCTCAGCCGACAGGGGTAATCAGCCCCAGCATTTT.